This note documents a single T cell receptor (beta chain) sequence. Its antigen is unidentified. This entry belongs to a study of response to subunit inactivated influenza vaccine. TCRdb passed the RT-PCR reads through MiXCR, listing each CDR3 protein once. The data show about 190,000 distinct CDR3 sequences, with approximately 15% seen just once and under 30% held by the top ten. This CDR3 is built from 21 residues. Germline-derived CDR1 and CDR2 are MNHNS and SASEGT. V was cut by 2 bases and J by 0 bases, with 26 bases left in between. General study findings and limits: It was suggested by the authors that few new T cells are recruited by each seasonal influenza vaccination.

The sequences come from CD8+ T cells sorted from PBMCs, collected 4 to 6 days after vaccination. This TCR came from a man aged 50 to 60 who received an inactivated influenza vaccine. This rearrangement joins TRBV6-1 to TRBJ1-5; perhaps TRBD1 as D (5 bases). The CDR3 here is CASSERGFGSRELYSNQPQHF. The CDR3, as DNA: TGTGCCAGCAGTGAAAGGGGATTCGGTTCCAGGGAATTATATAGCAATCAGCCCCAGCATTTT.